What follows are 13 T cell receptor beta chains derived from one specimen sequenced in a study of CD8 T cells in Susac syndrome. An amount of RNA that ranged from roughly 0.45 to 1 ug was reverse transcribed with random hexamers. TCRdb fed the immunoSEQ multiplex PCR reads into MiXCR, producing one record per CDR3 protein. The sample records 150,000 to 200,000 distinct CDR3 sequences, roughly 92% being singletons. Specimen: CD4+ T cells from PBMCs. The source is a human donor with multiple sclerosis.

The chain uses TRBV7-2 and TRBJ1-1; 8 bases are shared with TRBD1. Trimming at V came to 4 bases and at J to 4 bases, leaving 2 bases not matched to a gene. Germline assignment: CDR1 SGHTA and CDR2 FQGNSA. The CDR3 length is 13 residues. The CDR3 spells CASSSGQGTEAFF. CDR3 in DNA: TGTGCCAGCAGCTCTGGACAGGGCACTGAAGCTTTCTTT.

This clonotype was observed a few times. The chain's CDR3 is CASKGPNEKLFF. The CDR3 DNA reads TGTGCCAGCAAGGGACCTAATGAAAAACTGTTTTTT. V gene TRBV6-1 combines with J gene TRBJ1-4; possible D gene TRBD1, 5 bases. V lost 7 bases and J 3 bases, leaving 6 bases between the germline ends. Germline V gives CDR1 MNHNS, CDR2 SASEGT. The CDR3 has 12 amino acids.

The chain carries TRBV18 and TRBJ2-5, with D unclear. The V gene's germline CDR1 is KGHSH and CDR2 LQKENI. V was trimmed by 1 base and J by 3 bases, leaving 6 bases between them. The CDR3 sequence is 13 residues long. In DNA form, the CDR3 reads TGTGCCAGCTCACCACTAAGGAAAGAGACCCAGTACTTC. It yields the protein CASSPLRKETQYF.

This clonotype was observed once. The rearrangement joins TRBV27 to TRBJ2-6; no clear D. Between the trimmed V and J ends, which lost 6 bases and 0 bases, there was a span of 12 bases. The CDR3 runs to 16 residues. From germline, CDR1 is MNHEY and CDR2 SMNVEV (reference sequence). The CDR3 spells CASSLIAVSGANVLTF. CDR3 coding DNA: TGTGCCAGCAGCCTCATCGCAGTCTCTGGGGCCAACGTCCTGACTTTC. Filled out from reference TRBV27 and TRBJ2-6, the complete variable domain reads EAQVTQNPRYLITVTGKKLTVTCSQNMNHEYMSWYRQDPGLGLRQIYYSMNVEVTDKGDVPEGYKVSRKEKRNFPLILESPSPNQTSLYFCASSLIAVSGANVLTFGAGSRLTVL.

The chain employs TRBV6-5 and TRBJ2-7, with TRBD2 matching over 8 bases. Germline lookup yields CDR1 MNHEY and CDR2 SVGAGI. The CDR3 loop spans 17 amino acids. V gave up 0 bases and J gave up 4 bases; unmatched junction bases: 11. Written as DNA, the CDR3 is TGTGCCAGCAGTTACTCGATCAGCGGGAGTGCTTTGTACGAGCAGTACTTC. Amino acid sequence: CASSYSISGSALYEQYF.

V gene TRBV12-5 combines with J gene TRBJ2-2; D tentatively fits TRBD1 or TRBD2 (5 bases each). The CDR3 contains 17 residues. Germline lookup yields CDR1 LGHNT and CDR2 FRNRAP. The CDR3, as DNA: TGTGCGCGGGCGAACATGGACGGCAGGGTCTATATCGGGGAGCTGTTTTTT. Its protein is CARANMDGRVYIGELFF.

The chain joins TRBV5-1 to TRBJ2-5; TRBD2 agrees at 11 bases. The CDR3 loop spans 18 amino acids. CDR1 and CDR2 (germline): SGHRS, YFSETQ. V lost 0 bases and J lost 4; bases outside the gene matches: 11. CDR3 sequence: CASSLVLAGAPRGETQYF. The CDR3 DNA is TGCGCCAGCAGCTTGGTACTAGCGGGGGCCCCGAGGGGAGAGACCCAGTACTTC.

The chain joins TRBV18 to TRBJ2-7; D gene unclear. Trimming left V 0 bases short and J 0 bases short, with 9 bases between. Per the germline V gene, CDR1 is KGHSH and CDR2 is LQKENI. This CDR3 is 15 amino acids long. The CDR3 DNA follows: TGTGCCAGCTCACCACCGGGGAAGGACTCCTACGAGCAGTACTTC. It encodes CASSPPGKDSYEQYF.

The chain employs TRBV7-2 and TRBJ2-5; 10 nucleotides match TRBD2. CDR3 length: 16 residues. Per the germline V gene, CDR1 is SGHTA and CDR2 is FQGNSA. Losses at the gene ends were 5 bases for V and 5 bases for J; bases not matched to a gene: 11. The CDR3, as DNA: TGTGCCAGCAGCGACATACTAGCGGGAAGTGAGGAGACCCAGTACTTC. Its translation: CASSDILAGSEETQYF.

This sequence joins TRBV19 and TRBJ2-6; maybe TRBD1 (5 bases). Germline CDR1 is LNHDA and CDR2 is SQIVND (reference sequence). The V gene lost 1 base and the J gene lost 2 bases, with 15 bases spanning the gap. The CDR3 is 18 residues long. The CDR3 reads CASSIGVRAPTGANVLTF. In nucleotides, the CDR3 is TGTGCCAGTAGTATAGGGGTCAGGGCGCCGACTGGGGCCAACGTCCTGACTTTC.

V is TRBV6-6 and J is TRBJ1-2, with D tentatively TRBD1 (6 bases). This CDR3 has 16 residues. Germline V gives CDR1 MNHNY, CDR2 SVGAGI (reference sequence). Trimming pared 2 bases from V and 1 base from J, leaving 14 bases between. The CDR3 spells CASSYVQGTLNYGYTF. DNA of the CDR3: TGTGCCAGCAGTTACGTTCAGGGGACACTTAACTATGGCTACACCTTC.

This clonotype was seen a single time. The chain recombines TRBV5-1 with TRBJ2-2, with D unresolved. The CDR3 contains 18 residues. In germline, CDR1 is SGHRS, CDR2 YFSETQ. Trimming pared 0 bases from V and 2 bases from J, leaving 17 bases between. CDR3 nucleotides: TGCGCCAGCAGCTTGGAGGTCAGGTCACCGACTAACACCGGGGAGCTGTTTTTT. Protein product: CASSLEVRSPTNTGELFF.

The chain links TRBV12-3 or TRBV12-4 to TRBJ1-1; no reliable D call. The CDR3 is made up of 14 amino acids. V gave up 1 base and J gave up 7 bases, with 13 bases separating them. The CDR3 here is CASSLGFSEFEAFF. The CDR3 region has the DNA TGTGCCAGCAGTTTAGGCTTTTCGGAATTTGAAGCTTTCTTT.